This T cell receptor (beta chain) was sequenced in a study of blood T cell repertoires in COVID-19. Trimming removed 0 bases from V and 10 bases from J; junction bases left unmatched: 6. The germline CDR1 and CDR2 sequences are MDHEN and SYDVKM. The length of the CDR3 is 15 residues. Libraries were prepared by immunoSEQ multiplex PCR; TCRdb keeps only in-frame clonotypes and omits some of them. This sample carries 85,000 to 120,000 clones, about four fifths of them seen once, and the ten largest clones take 11% to 15%. The rearrangement joins TRBV28 to TRBJ1-6; 7 bases align to TRBD1. Sequencing used peripheral blood. This clonotype was sampled from a woman aged 55 to 70 with acute or convalescent COVID-19. DNA of the CDR3: TGTGCCAGCAGTTTATGGGTAGGGGGCAGGTCACCCCTCCACTTT. Its translation: CASSLWVGGRSPLHF.